A selection of T cell receptor beta chains follows, all from one sample in a study of blood T cell repertoires in COVID-19. Measured with immunoSEQ multiplex PCR; TCRdb has only the in-frame clones, and not every one. Of over 100,000 clones listed, around three quarters are singletons. Input material: peripheral blood. The origin of the receptors is a woman aged 80 or older with acute or convalescent COVID-19. The CDR3 runs from the conserved cysteine through the conserved F or W.

j_gene	v_gene	CDR3aa
TRBJ1-1	TRBV2	CASSVYSVNTEAFF
TRBJ2-7	TRBV9	CASSVSTGRTYEQYF
TRBJ2-3	TRBV5-8	CASSAGTSGTDTQYF
TRBJ1-1	TRBV19	CASSPFPGATNTEAFF
TRBJ1-2	TRBV7-2	CASSSIRTGHYGYTF
TRBJ1-1	TRBV5-8	CASSPGRGNTEAFF
TRBJ1-5	TRBV2	CASSRTGESFSNQPQHF
TRBJ2-1	TRBV19	CASSSLFESGSGYNEQFF
TRBJ2-1	TRBV4-2	CASSLDRDEQFF
TRBJ1-5	TRBV20-1	CSASYRSNQPQHF
TRBJ2-7	TRBV7-3	CASSLVAGPAYEQYF
TRBJ1-5	TRBV2	CASTGDRVYQPQHF
TRBJ2-1	TRBV2	CASRSDAGTASYNEQFF
TRBJ1-1	TRBV7-9	CASSVTGSLTEAFF
TRBJ2-7	TRBV27	CASTRTSGSYEQYF